This entry describes one T cell receptor beta chain. Repertoires were generated with immunoSEQ multiplex PCR, while TCRdb's copy carries only in-frame clones and drops some. The table shows about 260,000 clones, with around 91% occurring only once. This record comes from a study of blood T cell repertoires in COVID-19. The overall study: PBMCs, B-cell-depleted T cells, or T cells provided the cDNA or gDNA that made up the material.

Germline CDR1 reads MDHEN; CDR2 reads SYDVKM. V dropped 5 bases and J dropped 4; count of bases not matched to a gene: 8. This CDR3 has 15 residues. Donors of Cohort 3 who recovered were those that had two negative PCRs, clearance, or symptom resolution. This TCR derives from a woman aged 18-35 years who had recovered from COVID-19. The rearrangement links TRBV28 to TRBJ2-7; 10 bases line up with TRBD1. The material sequenced was PBMCs or T cells enriched from blood (not recorded which). The CDR3 loop reads CASSPRDRGMYEQYF. CDR3 DNA sequence: TGTGCCAGCAGTCCCCGGGACAGGGGAATGTACGAGCAGTACTTC.